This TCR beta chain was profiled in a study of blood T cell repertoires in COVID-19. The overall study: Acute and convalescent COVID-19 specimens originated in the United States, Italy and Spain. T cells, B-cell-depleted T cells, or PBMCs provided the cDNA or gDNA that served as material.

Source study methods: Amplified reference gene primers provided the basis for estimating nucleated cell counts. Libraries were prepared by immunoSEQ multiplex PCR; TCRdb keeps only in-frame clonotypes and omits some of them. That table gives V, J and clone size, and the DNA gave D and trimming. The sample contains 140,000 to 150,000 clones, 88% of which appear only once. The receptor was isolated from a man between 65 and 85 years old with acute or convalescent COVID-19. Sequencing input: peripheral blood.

The CDR3 sequence: CASSDSTSGTPSTDTQYF. CDR3 nucleotide sequence: TGTGCCAGCAGTGACTCGACTAGCGGCACGCCTAGCACAGATACGCAGTATTTT. The chain links TRBV6-4 to TRBJ2-3, with 9 bases aligning to TRBD2. CDR3 length: 18 residues. The germline V gene has CDR1 MRHNA and CDR2 SNTAGT. J was trimmed by 0 bases and V by 0 bases; bases with no gene match: 7.